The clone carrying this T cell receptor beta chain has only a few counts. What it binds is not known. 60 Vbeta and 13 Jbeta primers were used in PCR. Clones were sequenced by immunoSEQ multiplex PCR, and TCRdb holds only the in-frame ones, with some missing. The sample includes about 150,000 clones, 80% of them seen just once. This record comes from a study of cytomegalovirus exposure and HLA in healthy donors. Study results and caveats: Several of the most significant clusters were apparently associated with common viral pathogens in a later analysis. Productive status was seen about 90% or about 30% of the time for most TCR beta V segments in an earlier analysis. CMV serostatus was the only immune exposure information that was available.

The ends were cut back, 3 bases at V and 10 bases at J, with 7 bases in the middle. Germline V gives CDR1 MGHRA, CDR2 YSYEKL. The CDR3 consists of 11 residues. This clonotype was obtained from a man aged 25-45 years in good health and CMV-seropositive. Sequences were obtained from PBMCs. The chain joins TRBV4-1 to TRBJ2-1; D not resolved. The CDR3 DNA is TGCGCCAGCAGCCACCAGGAAGAGCAGTTCTTC. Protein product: CASSHQEEQFF.